What follows are 30 T cell receptor beta chains derived from one specimen sequenced in a study of identical twins. TCRdb re-derived calls from the 5' RACE reads in MiXCR, one entry per CDR3 protein. This sample carries about 660,000 distinct CDR3 sequences, roughly 8% of them seen once, and the ten largest clones take 0.98%. The same specimen was also included in a second study, on yellow fever vaccine responses in identical twins.

The sequenced sample consisted of PBMCs. Receptors originate from a woman aged 18-35 years in good health.

The chain carries TRBV20-1 and TRBJ1-5, with D tentatively TRBD1 (5 bases). The CDR3 consists of 13 residues. The V and J ends lost 3 bases and 6 bases respectively, with 12 bases between them. Germline CDR1 reads DFQATT; CDR2 reads SNEGSKA (reference sequence). CDR3 in amino acids: CSASPGVRQPQHF. The CDR3 nucleotides read TGCAGTGCTAGTCCGGGGGTGCGTCAGCCCCAGCATTTT.

In this sample, this clonotype turned up many times. The V gene is TRBV28, the J gene TRBJ2-5; no clear D gene. The germline CDR1 and CDR2 sequences are MDHEN and SYDVKM. Trimming left V 6 bases short and J 2 bases short, with 22 bases between. The CDR3 has 17 amino acids. CDR3 loop: CASSRSSFRVGQETQYF. CDR3 coding DNA: TGTGCCAGCAGCCGGTCGTCGTTCCGGGTTGGGCAAGAGACCCAGTACTTC.

The chain uses TRBV12-3 or TRBV12-4 and TRBJ2-7; 8 bases map to TRBD1. There are 14 residues in the CDR3. V shed 1 base, J shed 4 bases, and the junction held 3 bases outside the gene matches. This CDR3 is CASSLEDREYEQYF. The CDR3 DNA sequence: TGTGCCAGCAGTTTAGAGGACAGGGAGTACGAGCAGTACTTC.

A few counts support this clonotype. The V gene is TRBV29-1, the J gene TRBJ2-7, with D unresolved. The CDR3 extends over 14 amino acids. CDR1 SQVTM and CDR2 ANQGSEA come from the germline V gene. V was shortened by 0 bases and J by 2 bases, with 11 bases between the two germline ends. CDR3 region: CSVEDGAPTYEQYF. The CDR3 DNA is TGCAGCGTTGAAGATGGAGCCCCCACCTACGAGCAGTACTTC.

This chain joins TRBV28 and TRBJ2-7; possibly TRBD1 for D (5 bases). Per the germline V gene, CDR1 is MDHEN and CDR2 is SYDVKM. V lost 3 bases, J lost 0 bases, and 12 bases lay in between. There are 15 residues in the CDR3. The DNA of the CDR3 is TGTGCCAGCAGTTTCCAGGGCCTCAGCTCCTACGAGCAGTACTTC. The encoded protein is CASSFQGLSSYEQYF.

The chain links TRBV23-1 to TRBJ1-1; D gene uncertain. TRBV23-1 is an ORF, and what it does is uncertain. Trimming stripped 4 bases from V and 6 bases from J, with 9 bases between. This CDR3 has 12 amino acids. The CDR3 nucleotides read TGCGCCAGCAGTCCCGGCAAGGCTGAAGCTTTCTTT. It codes for CASSPGKAEAFF.

V usage is TRBV28 and J usage is TRBJ1-5, with 9 bases fitting TRBD1. Trimming cost V 5 bases and J 1 base; bases outside gene matches: 3. CDR1 is MDHEN, CDR2 SYDVKM, per germline. The CDR3 has 15 residues. This CDR3 is CASSTGGFSNQPQHF. The CDR3 DNA is TGTGCCAGCAGTACAGGGGGCTTCAGCAATCAGCCCCAGCATTTT.

The chain employs TRBV4-3 and TRBJ2-3; 7 positions match TRBD1. The V segment lost 0 bases and the J segment 3 bases; nucleotides outside the gene matches: 6. The germline CDR1 and CDR2 sequences are LGHNA and YSLEER. The CDR3 is 16 amino acids. The CDR3 protein is CASSQDTGARTDTQYF. Here the CDR3 DNA reads TGCGCCAGCAGCCAAGATACAGGGGCTAGGACAGATACGCAGTATTTT.

At least ten counts were recorded for this clonotype. The chain is built from TRBV5-1 and TRBJ2-7, with 8 bases identical to TRBD1. The CDR3 sequence is 15 residues long. Per germline, CDR1 SGHRS and CDR2 YFSETQ. The J segment lost 2 bases and the V segment lost 4 bases, leaving 8 bases of the junction unmatched. The CDR3 spells CASSRGQGKTYEQYF. The CDR3 DNA reads TGCGCCAGCAGCCGCGGACAGGGTAAAACCTACGAGCAGTACTTC.

The chain couples TRBV29-1 to TRBJ2-7; TRBD2 matches at 11 bases. Looked up from germline, CDR1 is SQVTM and CDR2 is ANQGSEA. J was trimmed by 7 bases and V by 4 bases; bases with no gene match: 3. CDR3 length: 12 residues. The CDR3: CSVGLAGNEQYF. CDR3 in DNA: TGCAGCGTTGGACTAGCGGGAAATGAGCAGTACTTC.

This clonotype came up a few times. CDR3 loop: CASSSAGESYNEQFF. The CDR3 DNA sequence: TGCGCCAGCAGCTCCGCCGGGGAGTCCTACAATGAGCAGTTCTTC. This chain connects TRBV5-1 to TRBJ2-1, with TRBD2 as a possible D gene (5 bases). The germline gives CDR1 SGHRS, CDR2 YFSETQ. This CDR3 comprises 15 residues. V was cut by 3 bases and J by 1 base, with 11 bases left in between.

The rearrangement joins TRBV12-3 or TRBV12-4 to TRBJ2-5; TRBD1 agrees at 7 bases. The CDR3 has 16 amino acids. Unmatched junction bases numbered 11, after V lost 6 bases and J lost 1 base. The CDR3 reads CASRRRDRAFQETQYF. CDR3 DNA: TGTGCCAGCAGGCGCCGGGACAGAGCCTTCCAAGAGACCCAGTACTTC.

This chain joins TRBV2 and TRBJ2-4, with 10 positions matching TRBD2. CDR3 length: 16 residues. In germline, CDR1 is SNHLY, CDR2 FYNNEI. After removal of 7 bases from V and 0 bases from J, the junction contained 6 bases not matched to a gene. CDR3 protein: CASKGTSDLAKNIQYF. Written as DNA, the CDR3 is TGTGCCAGCAAAGGGACTAGCGACCTAGCCAAAAACATTCAGTACTTC.

This clonotype was observed a single time. The chain recombines TRBV29-1 with TRBJ2-2; TRBD2 aligns across 10 bases. Germline loops: CDR1 SQVTM, CDR2 ANQGSEA. This CDR3 has 13 residues. The J segment lost 14 bases and the V segment lost 7 bases, leaving 13 bases of the junction unmatched. This CDR3 is CSAAVASGGPLFF. The CDR3 region has the DNA TGCAGCGCCGCCGTGGCTAGCGGGGGCCCCCTGTTTTTT.

The genes are TRBV28 and TRBJ2-7, with 7 bases aligning to TRBD2. The CDR3 sequence is 11 residues long. V shed 2 bases and J 9 bases; nucleotides not matched to a gene: 1. The V gene's germline CDR1 is MDHEN and CDR2 SYDVKM. The CDR3 region has the DNA TGTGCCAGCAGTTTAGGGGAGGGGCAGTACTTC. Its protein is CASSLGEGQYF.

V usage is TRBV20-1 and J usage is TRBJ2-7; 7 bases map to TRBD2. The CDR3 consists of 16 residues. Germline CDR1 DFQATT, CDR2 SNEGSKA (reference sequence). With V trimmed by 6 bases and J by 7 bases, 21 bases remained unmatched. CDR3 protein: CSALHRYDSGEGEQYF. As DNA, the CDR3 is TGCAGTGCCCTCCATCGATACGACAGCGGGGAGGGAGAGCAGTACTTC.

This clonotype was counted a few times. The V gene is TRBV20-1, the J gene TRBJ2-2, with 10 bases identical to TRBD2. The ends lost 6 bases at V and 5 bases at J; junction bases unmatched: 9. The CDR3 consists of 15 residues. Germline values: CDR1 DFQATT, CDR2 SNEGSKA (reference sequence). The CDR3: CSAAVAGGRTGELFF. In DNA, the CDR3 is TGCAGTGCGGCGGTAGCGGGGGGTCGTACCGGGGAGCTGTTTTTT.

The chain couples TRBV20-1 to TRBJ2-7, with 10 bases aligning to TRBD2. There are 15 residues in the CDR3. Germline CDR1 reads DFQATT; CDR2 reads SNEGSKA (reference sequence). V dropped 0 bases and J dropped 3; count of bases not matched to a gene: 5. CDR3 in DNA: TGCAGTGCTAGAGATCTACTAGCGGGAAACTACGAGCAGTACTTC. This gives the protein CSARDLLAGNYEQYF.

The V gene is TRBV7-8, the J gene TRBJ2-6; D uncertain. The V and J ends lost 1 base and 5 bases respectively, with 15 bases between them. The CDR3 runs 17 residues. Looked up from germline, CDR1 is SGHVS and CDR2 is FQNEAQ. The CDR3 nucleotides are TGTGCCAGCAGCTTAGACGTTGTGGCGCGGAGGGCCAACGTCCTGACTTTC. The encoded protein is CASSLDVVARRANVLTF.

In its sample, this clonotype was seen many times. The chain combines TRBV9 with TRBJ2-3, with D perhaps TRBD2 (5 bases). Trimming took off 2 bases at V and 0 bases at J, with 19 bases between the two ends. Germline loops: CDR1 SGDLS, CDR2 YYNGEE. This CDR3 spans 18 amino acids. DNA of the CDR3: TGTGCCAGCAGCGTGGGCCCCGGGAAGGGAAAGAGCACAGATACGCAGTATTTT. It translates to CASSVGPGKGKSTDTQYF.

There are many counts of this clonotype. This chain joins TRBV29-1 and TRBJ2-7; 9 bases match TRBD2. Germline CDR1 reads SQVTM; CDR2 reads ANQGSEA. This CDR3 has 13 amino acids. After removal of 1 base from V and 5 bases from J, the junction contained 3 bases not matched to a gene. The DNA for the CDR3 is TGCAGCGTTGAAGGACTAGCGGCGAACGAGCAGTACTTC. Amino acids: CSVEGLAANEQYF.

This clonotype appeared once. This rearrangement joins TRBV15 to TRBJ2-1, with D possibly TRBD1 on 5 matching bases. Germline values: CDR1 LNHNV, CDR2 YYDKDF (reference sequence). The germline V and J ends were trimmed by 2 bases and 8 bases, with 10 bases remaining between them. This CDR3 has 13 residues. The CDR3 sequence: CATSRFQGYEQFF. CDR3 nucleotide sequence: TGTGCCACCAGCAGATTCCAGGGCTATGAGCAGTTCTTC.

This clonotype was recorded at least ten times. The V gene is TRBV29-1, the J gene TRBJ1-1; D not certain. The CDR3 is 13 residues long. Between the trimmed V and J ends, which lost 4 bases and 0 bases, there was a span of 9 bases. Germline CDR1 and CDR2: SQVTM and ANQGSEA. CDR3 amino acids: CSVVSALNTEAFF. CDR3 in DNA: TGCAGCGTTGTTTCAGCTCTGAACACTGAAGCTTTCTTT.

This clonotype showed up many times. V gene TRBV5-1 combines with J gene TRBJ2-2, with D hard to call. The CDR3 extends over 14 amino acids. The germline V gene encodes CDR1 SGHRS and CDR2 YFSETQ. Trimming took off 0 bases at V and 8 bases at J, with 11 bases between the two ends. CDR3 residues: CASSLGGLFGELFF. The CDR3 coding sequence is TGCGCCAGCAGCTTGGGCGGCCTTTTTGGGGAGCTGTTTTTT.

This chain links TRBV12-3 or TRBV12-4 with TRBJ2-1; 8 bases are a match to TRBD1. The CDR3 is 19 residues long. Trimming at V came to 2 bases and at J to 3 bases, leaving 15 bases not matched to a gene. CDR3 sequence: CASSLSLGEDRGDYNEQFF. Written as DNA, the CDR3 is TGTGCCAGCAGTTTATCCCTTGGAGAAGACAGGGGAGACTACAATGAGCAGTTCTTC.

A few counts support this clonotype. The V and J genes are TRBV6-1 and TRBJ2-7; TRBD1 matches 7 bases. CDR1 and CDR2 (germline): MNHNS, SASEGT. The CDR3 is 13 amino acids. The trim removed 1 base at V and 6 bases at J, leaving 3 bases unmatched. The CDR3 region is CASSEGQGTEQYF. Here the CDR3 DNA reads TGTGCCAGCAGTGAAGGACAGGGTACCGAGCAGTACTTC.

This clonotype has more than one count but fewer than ten. The genes are TRBV5-1 and TRBJ2-1; tentatively, D is TRBD2 (7 bases). The germline V gene encodes CDR1 SGHRS and CDR2 YFSETQ. The germline V and J ends were trimmed by 7 bases and 4 bases, with 21 bases remaining between them. The CDR3 totals 16 residues. CDR3 amino acids: CASLPWGGAEYNEQFF. The CDR3 DNA follows: TGCGCCAGCCTCCCCTGGGGGGGGGCGGAGTACAATGAGCAGTTCTTC.

The chain links TRBV7-9 to TRBJ2-4, with 11 bases lining up with TRBD1. V was clipped by 3 bases and J by 3 bases; unmatched bases: 1. This CDR3 contains 15 residues. Germline lookup yields CDR1 SEHNR and CDR2 FQNEAQ (reference sequence). The CDR3, as DNA: TGTGCCAGCAGCTTGGGACAGGGGGTCAAAAACATTCAGTACTTC. Translation: CASSLGQGVKNIQYF.

The table lists this clonotype with many counts. The gene calls are TRBV18 and TRBJ2-7, with D possibly TRBD2 on 5 matching bases. The CDR3 is 15 amino acids. Looked up from germline, CDR1 is KGHSH and CDR2 is LQKENI. Trimming shortened V by 2 bases and J by 0 bases, and 11 bases separated the two germline ends. DNA for the CDR3: TGTGCCAGCTCACCAGCCGGACTGCCCTCCTACGAGCAGTACTTC. It encodes CASSPAGLPSYEQYF.

Many counts were recorded for this clonotype. The chain couples TRBV4-2 to TRBJ2-3; TRBD2 matches at 10 bases. The CDR3 has 17 amino acids. The V and J ends lost 1 base and 4 bases, in that order; junction bases with no gene match: 8. Per germline, CDR1 LGHNA and CDR2 YNFKEQ. Here the CDR3 reads CASSQVSGGASSDTQYF. The CDR3 nucleotides read TGTGCCAGCAGCCAAGTGAGCGGGGGGGCCTCATCAGATACGCAGTATTTT.